Presented here are 27 T cell receptor beta chains from one specimen sequenced in a study of PD-1 blockade in mismatch repair-deficient tumors. Assay: immunoSEQ multiplex PCR; the TCRdb copy retains only in-frame clones and omits some. The sample has fewer than 100,000 clones, 81% seen once. This material consisted of peripheral blood, taken 12 weeks after starting pembrolizumab. These receptors all come from an adult with mismatch repair-deficient cancer.

This clone came up a few times. This chain uses TRBV6-5 with TRBJ1-2; D not resolved. Germline assignment: CDR1 MNHEY and CDR2 SVGAGI. V was pared by 7 bases and J by 8 bases, with 17 bases between. The CDR3 has 13 residues. The CDR3 DNA reads TGTGCCAGCACCGATAAAGCCCATCGGGGCTACACCTTC. Translation: CASTDKAHRGYTF.

The chain is built from TRBV9 and TRBJ2-3, with D possibly being TRBD2 (6 bases). V was cut by 7 bases and J by 5 bases, with 14 bases left in between. The CDR3 loop spans 13 amino acids. Germline CDR1 reads SGDLS; CDR2 reads YYNGEE. CDR3 sequence (DNA): TGTGCCAGCGGCGGGGAAGCGGGAGATACGCAGTATTTT. Protein: CASGGEAGDTQYF.

The chain carries TRBV27 and TRBJ1-5, with D hard to call. The V end was cut by 8 bases, the J end by 7 bases, with 18 bases between. The length of the CDR3 is 14 residues. The germline CDR1 and CDR2 sequences are MNHEY and SMNVEV (reference sequence). The CDR3 is CASSRRALKQPQHF. The CDR3 bases are TGTGCCAGCTCCAGGAGGGCTTTGAAGCAGCCCCAGCATTTT.

The chain couples TRBV5-4 to TRBJ1-3; 10 bases align to TRBD1. The CDR3 consists of 15 residues. V lost 4 bases to trimming and J lost 2 bases; unmatched junction nucleotides: 3. CDR1 SGHNT and CDR2 YYREEE come from the germline V gene (reference sequence). DNA of the CDR3: TGTGCCAGCAGCACCGGGACAGGGGCTGGAAACACCATATATTTT. It specifies CASSTGTGAGNTIYF.

The chain joins TRBV4-1 to TRBJ1-4; 7 bases match TRBD1. With V trimmed by 3 bases and J by 4 bases, 8 bases remained unmatched. In germline, CDR1 is MGHRA, CDR2 YSYEKL. This CDR3 is 16 amino acids long. CDR3 region: CASSHLSGGYNEKLFF. Here the CDR3 DNA reads TGCGCCAGCAGCCACCTGTCAGGGGGGTATAATGAAAAACTGTTTTTT.

The chain is built from TRBV29-1 and TRBJ1-2, with TRBD1 as a possible D gene (6 bases). The V end lost 6 bases, the J end lost 3 bases, and 20 bases lay between the germline ends. Germline V lookup: CDR1 SQVTM, CDR2 ANQGSEA. This CDR3 has 15 residues. CDR3 sequence (DNA): TGCAGCGTCGACGCTCCGACAGGCCGGGACTATGGCTACACCTTC. Its protein is CSVDAPTGRDYGYTF.

The V and J genes are TRBV5-1 and TRBJ1-2, with TRBD1 matching 7 bases. Germline CDR1 and CDR2: SGHRS and YFSETQ. Trimming removed 2 bases from V and 3 bases from J; junction bases left unmatched: 4. CDR3 length: 14 residues. The CDR3 coding sequence is TGCGCCAGCAGCTTCGGGACAGATTACTATGGCTACACCTTC. Translated: CASSFGTDYYGYTF.

V gene TRBV18 combines with J gene TRBJ1-3, with D possibly matching TRBD1 (5 bases). Germline V gene sequence: CDR1 KGHSH, CDR2 LQKENI. V lost 6 bases, J lost 4 bases, and 19 bases lay in between. The CDR3 length is 16 residues. The chain's CDR3 is CASSQGGTASGNTIYF. The CDR3 nucleotides are TGTGCCAGCTCTCAAGGAGGGACTGCGTCGGGAAACACCATATATTTT.

Only one count was recorded for this clone. The rearrangement links TRBV19 to TRBJ2-1; tentative D call: TRBD2 (5 bases). The V end was cut by 0 bases, the J end by 0 bases, with 9 bases between. CDR1 and CDR2 from the germline V gene are LNHDA and SQIVND (reference sequence). The CDR3 has 16 residues. This CDR3 reads CASSIDGTSSYNEQFF. The CDR3 region has the DNA TGTGCCAGTAGTATAGATGGCACTAGCTCCTACAATGAGCAGTTCTTC.

The chain recombines TRBV19 with TRBJ2-3, with D perhaps given as TRBD1 or TRBD2 (5 bases each). The germline gives CDR1 LNHDA, CDR2 SQIVND (reference sequence). The V gene lost 6 bases and the J gene lost 1 base, with 8 bases spanning the gap. The CDR3 totals 13 residues. CDR3 in amino acids: CASRRDGTDTQYF. Written as DNA, the CDR3 is TGTGCCAGTAGGAGGGACGGCACAGATACGCAGTATTTT.

The rearrangement joins TRBV7-2 to TRBJ2-5; no firm D call. The J call may not be correct, given that the DNA end is closer to TRBJ2-7. CDR3 length equals 14 residues. The V gene's germline CDR1 is SGHTA and CDR2 FQGNSA. In DNA, the CDR3 is TGTGCCAGCAGCTTAGGGCCATACTCCTACGAGCAGTACTTC. Translated, it gives CASSLGPYSYEQYF.

This chain uses TRBV28 with TRBJ1-1; perhaps TRBD1 as D (6 bases). Germline V CDR1 and CDR2: MDHEN, SYDVKM. Trimming took off 1 base at V and 7 bases at J, with 7 bases between the two ends. This CDR3 is 12 amino acids long. CDR3 in amino acids: CASSLLDSEAFF. The CDR3 DNA is TGTGCCAGCAGTTTATTGGACAGTGAAGCTTTCTTT.

The chain combines TRBV6-5 with TRBJ2-7; 10 bases are a match to TRBD1. This CDR3 has 14 amino acids. Looked up from germline, CDR1 is MNHEY and CDR2 is SVGAGI. V lost 2 bases to trimming and J lost 4 bases; unmatched junction nucleotides: 2. In DNA form, the CDR3 reads TGTGCCAGCAGTTACCGGGACAGGGGTTACGAGCAGTACTTC. Residues: CASSYRDRGYEQYF.

J is TRBJ1-1 and V is TRBV18; TRBD1 matches at 7 bases. Per the germline V gene, CDR1 is KGHSH and CDR2 is LQKENI. V was pared by 2 bases and J by 4 bases, with 1 base of the junction left unmatched. The CDR3 runs 13 residues. CDR3 residues: CASSPGTATEAFF. The CDR3 coding sequence is TGTGCCAGCTCACCAGGGACAGCCACTGAAGCTTTCTTT. Together with reference TRBV18 and TRBJ1-1, the CDR3 gives the full variable domain: NAGVMQNPRHLVRRRGQEARLRCSPMKGHSHVYWYRQLPEEGLKFMVYLQKENIIDESGMPKERFSAEFPKEGPSILRIQQVVRGDSAAYFCASSPGTATEAFFGQGTRLTVV.

The chain recombines TRBV6-1 with TRBJ1-2; D unresolved. The ends were cut back, 1 base at V and 8 bases at J, with 2 bases in the middle. The CDR3 spans 10 residues. Germline CDR1 MNHNS, CDR2 SASEGT. The CDR3 region has the DNA TGTGCCAGCAGTGAAGTGGGCTACACCTTC. The encoded protein is CASSEVGYTF.

This chain connects TRBV2 to TRBJ1-2; a weak D match, TRBD1 (5 bases). Trimming removed 6 bases from V and 2 bases from J, with 10 bases in between. CDR1 is SNHLY, CDR2 FYNNEI, per germline. The CDR3 extends over 13 amino acids. For the CDR3, the DNA is TGTGCCAGCAGGGACACGGGGAACTATGGCTACACCTTC. This codes for CASRDTGNYGYTF. The variable domain in full, with the rest retrieved from reference TRBV2 and TRBJ1-2, is EPEVTQTPSHQVTQMGQEVILRCVPISNHLYFYWYRQILGQKVEFLVSFYNNEISEKSEIFDDQFSVERPDGSNFTLKIRSTKLEDSAMYFCASRDTGNYGYTFGSGTRLTVV.

V gene TRBV4-1 combines with J gene TRBJ2-7, with D maybe TRBD1 (5 bases). V lost 0 bases, J lost 0 bases, and 15 bases lay in between. Per the germline V gene, CDR1 is MGHRA and CDR2 is YSYEKL. The CDR3 consists of 17 residues. CDR3 region: CASSQDFPGPLSYEQYF. DNA for the CDR3: TGCGCCAGCAGCCAAGATTTCCCAGGGCCTCTCTCCTACGAGCAGTACTTC.

The CDR3 here is CASSLGENSNQPQHF. The DNA of the CDR3 is TGCGCCAGCAGCTTGGGGGAGAATAGCAATCAGCCCCAGCATTTT. The chain combines TRBV5-1 with TRBJ1-5; D is undetermined. The CDR3 consists of 15 residues. The ends were cut back, 0 bases at V and 0 bases at J, with 7 bases in the middle. In germline, CDR1 is SGHRS, CDR2 YFSETQ.

Only a few counts were recorded for this clone. This chain connects TRBV19 to TRBJ1-4; D gene unclear. Trimming cost V 2 bases and J 8 bases, with 12 bases left between them. The germline gives CDR1 LNHDA, CDR2 SQIVND (reference sequence). CDR3 length: 14 amino acids. The CDR3 sequence is CASSIRWIGEKLFF. CDR3 DNA: TGTGCCAGTAGTATACGGTGGATTGGCGAAAAACTGTTTTTT.

This clone was counted between two and nine times. The chain is built from TRBV5-4 and TRBJ2-7; 8 nucleotides match TRBD1. CDR3 size: 14 residues. The V and J ends lost 0 bases and 8 bases, in that order; junction bases with no gene match: 7. The germline V gene encodes CDR1 SGHNT and CDR2 YYREEE (reference sequence). The CDR3 protein is CASSLAGQGAKQYF. The CDR3 nucleotides read TGTGCCAGCAGCTTGGCCGGTCAGGGGGCTAAGCAGTACTTC. The variable domain in full, completed from reference TRBV5-4 and TRBJ2-7, reads ETGVTQSPTHLIKTRGQQVTLRCSSQSGHNTVSWYQQALGQGPQFIFQYYREEENGRGNFPPRFSGLQFPNYSSELNVNALELDDSALYLCASSLAGQGAKQYFGPGTRLTVT.

The chain has TRBV28 and TRBJ2-1; tentative D call: TRBD2 (5 bases). V gave up 8 bases and J gave up 2 bases, with 16 bases separating them. CDR3 size: 15 residues. CDR1 is MDHEN and CDR2 is SYDVKM in the germline V gene. DNA for the CDR3: TGTGCCAGCCAGTCCTTCAGGAGGCCCTACAATGAGCAGTTCTTC. This encodes CASQSFRRPYNEQFF.

The genes are TRBV4-1 and TRBJ1-4; weak D call: TRBD1 (6 bases). The V end was cut by 2 bases, the J end by 4 bases, with 14 bases between. This CDR3 has 16 amino acids. Germline CDR1 reads MGHRA; CDR2 reads YSYEKL. CDR3 loop: CASSQIYREGNEKLFF. In nucleotides, the CDR3 is TGCGCCAGCAGCCAAATTTACAGGGAGGGTAATGAAAAACTGTTTTTT.

The V call is TRBV6-5, the J call TRBJ1-1; no clear D gene. Germline CDR1 and CDR2: MNHEY and SVGAGI. The germline V and J ends were trimmed by 5 bases and 1 base, with 11 bases remaining between them. The CDR3 runs to 14 residues. This CDR3 is CASSPLGWNTEAFF. The CDR3 nucleotides are TGTGCCAGCAGTCCCCTGGGTTGGAACACTGAAGCTTTCTTT.

Here the CDR3 DNA reads TGTGCCAGTAGACTTGGGGGGATCGGCACTGAAGCTTTCTTT. Translation gives CASRLGGIGTEAFF. V and J are TRBV19 and TRBJ1-1, with a weak D call TRBD1 (5 bases). Germline CDR1 LNHDA, CDR2 SQIVND (reference sequence). This CDR3 is built from 14 residues. The V and J ends lost 6 bases and 4 bases respectively, with 15 bases between them.

This clone was seen only once. This chain links TRBV2 with TRBJ1-2; no firm D call. In germline, CDR1 is SNHLY, CDR2 FYNNEI. Deletions cut 6 bases from V and 2 bases from J, with 13 bases between. This CDR3 has 14 amino acids. DNA for the CDR3: TGTGCCAGCAGAACGGGTGGGAGCAACTATGGCTACACCTTC. It yields the protein CASRTGGSNYGYTF.

The J gene is TRBJ2-5, the V gene TRBV27; D not certain. The germline V and J ends were trimmed by 1 base and 5 bases, with 8 bases remaining between them. Germline V lookup: CDR1 MNHEY, CDR2 SMNVEV (reference sequence). The CDR3 is 13 residues long. The CDR3 loop reads CASSLLPRETQYF. The CDR3 coding sequence is TGTGCCAGCAGTTTATTGCCCCGGGAGACCCAGTACTTC.

This sequence joins TRBV5-4 and TRBJ2-7; no definite D call. V was trimmed by 4 bases and J by 1 base, leaving 9 bases between them. This CDR3 spans 13 amino acids. Per the germline V gene, CDR1 is SGHNT and CDR2 is YYREEE (reference sequence). The CDR3 here is CASSRLGSYEQYF. DNA for the CDR3: TGTGCCAGCAGCCGTTTGGGGTCCTACGAGCAGTACTTC.